This TCR beta chain emerged from a study of PD-1 blockade in classical Hodgkin lymphoma. Study-level results: Baseline TCR diversity was reportedly lower in newly diagnosed patients than healthy donors. Repertoire differences lack defined causes, possibly disease activity or prior therapy.

In germline, CDR1 is SGHRS, CDR2 YFSETQ. This CDR3 comprises 17 residues. The V gene end was trimmed by 4 bases and the J gene end by 6 bases; junction bases not matched to a gene: 11. Every patient had relapsed following autologous stem cell transplantation, and cohorts differed in brentuximab vedotin exposure. Relapsed/refractory classical Hodgkin lymphoma patients had complete, partial or progressive responses. For this clone: The antigen remains unidentified.

Repertoires were generated with immunoSEQ multiplex PCR, while TCRdb's copy carries only in-frame clones and drops some. In the table there are some 63,000 clones, about 92% of which are singletons. The chain carries TRBV5-1 and TRBJ2-2; TRBD1 matches at 11 bases. This TCR came from a human donor with classical Hodgkin lymphoma. Sequences were derived from peripheral blood mononuclear cells (PBMCs), sampled at baseline. The CDR3 nucleotides are TGCGCCAGCAGCCTAGGACAGGGGGCCGTGTTTGCCGGGGAGCTGTTTTTT. Encoded protein: CASSLGQGAVFAGELFF.